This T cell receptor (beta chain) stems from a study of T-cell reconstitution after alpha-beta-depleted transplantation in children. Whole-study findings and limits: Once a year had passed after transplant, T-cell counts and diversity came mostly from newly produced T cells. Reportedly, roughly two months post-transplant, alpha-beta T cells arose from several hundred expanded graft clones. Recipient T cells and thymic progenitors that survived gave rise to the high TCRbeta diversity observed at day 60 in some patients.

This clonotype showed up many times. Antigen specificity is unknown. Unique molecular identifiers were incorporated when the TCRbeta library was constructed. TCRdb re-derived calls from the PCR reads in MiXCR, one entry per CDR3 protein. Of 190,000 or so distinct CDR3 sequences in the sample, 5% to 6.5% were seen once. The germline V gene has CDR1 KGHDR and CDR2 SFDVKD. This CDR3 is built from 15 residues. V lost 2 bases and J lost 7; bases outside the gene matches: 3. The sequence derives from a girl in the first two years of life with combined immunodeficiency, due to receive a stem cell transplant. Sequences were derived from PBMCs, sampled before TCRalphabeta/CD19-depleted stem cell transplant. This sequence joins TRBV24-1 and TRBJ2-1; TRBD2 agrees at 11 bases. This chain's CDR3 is CATSDYSSGRNEQFF. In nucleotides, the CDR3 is TGTGCCACCAGTGATTACTCTAGCGGGAGGAATGAGCAGTTCTTC.